Listed below are T cell receptor beta chains from one sample, sequenced in a study of OX40 agonist ivuxolimab in advanced cancers. The protocol was immunoSEQ multiplex PCR, while the TCRdb copy is restricted to in-frame clones and leaves out a portion. The sample lists about 86,000 clones; more than 80% were seen once. Sequencing was performed on CD4+ or CD8+ T cells sorted from blood, taken in a trial of the OX40 agonist ivuxolimab. These TCRs come from an adult with an advanced solid tumor such as melanoma, head and neck, liver or kidney cancer. CDR3s include the opening cysteine and the closing phenylalanine or tryptophan. The D gene is left open where the match is weak. A row's size may be missing; if present it is once, few, many or a size class.

CDR3 DNA: TGTGCCAGCAGTGAACCCCTGTCAGGGGACTCCTATAATTCACCCCTCCACTTT
CDR3 protein: CASSEPLSGDSYNSPLHF
D gene: -
clone size: -
J gene: TRBJ1-6
V gene: TRBV6-1

CDR3 DNA: TGCGCCAGCAGCCAAGAGGCAGGGACTAGCGGGAGGGCCCACACAGATACGCAGTATTTT
CDR3 protein: CASSQEAGTSGRAHTDTQYF
D gene: TRBD2
clone size: -
J gene: TRBJ2-3
V gene: TRBV4-1

CDR3 DNA: TGTGCCAGCAGTTTTATGCCCTTTCCCGGCGGGCAGCCCCAGCATTTT
CDR3 protein: CASSFMPFPGGQPQHF
D gene: -
clone size: -
J gene: TRBJ1-5
V gene: TRBV27

CDR3 DNA: TGTGCCAGCAGTAACAGTCCAGGGGGCCTGCGGGAGCAGTACTTC
CDR3 protein: CASSNSPGGLREQYF
D gene: TRBD1
clone size: -
J gene: TRBJ2-7
V gene: TRBV6-6

CDR3 DNA: TGCGCCAGCAGCCAAATCCTAGGACAGGGTTTCGACGAGCAGTACTTC
CDR3 protein: CASSQILGQGFDEQYF
D gene: TRBD1
clone size: -
J gene: TRBJ2-7
V gene: TRBV4-1

CDR3 DNA: TGTGCCAGCAGACGTGGGACCTACGAGCAGTACTTC
CDR3 protein: CASRRGTYEQYF
D gene: -
clone size: -
J gene: TRBJ2-7
V gene: TRBV27

CDR3 DNA: TGTGCCAGCAGCCCGGAGGGGAAAACTGAAGCTTTCTTT
CDR3 protein: CASSPEGKTEAFF
D gene: -
clone size: -
J gene: TRBJ1-1
V gene: TRBV5-8

CDR3 DNA: TGTGCCAGCAGGCGACTAGCAGCCTACGAGCAGTACTTC
CDR3 protein: CASRRLAAYEQYF
D gene: TRBD2
clone size: -
J gene: TRBJ2-7
V gene: TRBV6-1

CDR3 DNA: TGTGCCAGCAGCTCCATCTGGTGGGAGACTCCGGTCGAGCAGTACTTC
CDR3 protein: CASSSIWWETPVEQYF
D gene: -
clone size: -
J gene: TRBJ2-7
V gene: TRBV7-8

CDR3 DNA: TGTGCCAGCTCACCAAGCGAGCGGGAGGGGCAGTACTTC
CDR3 protein: CASSPSEREGQYF
D gene: TRBD2
clone size: -
J gene: TRBJ2-7
V gene: TRBV18

CDR3 DNA: TGTGCCAGCAGCTTAATTAGTGGACAGGGGGACTACGAGCAGTACTTC
CDR3 protein: CASSLISGQGDYEQYF
D gene: TRBD1
clone size: -
J gene: TRBJ2-7
V gene: TRBV7-9

CDR3 DNA: TGTGCCTGGAGTCTGGGGGAGGGCGGTAGAGATACGCAGTATTTT
CDR3 protein: CAWSLGEGGRDTQYF
D gene: TRBD2
clone size: -
J gene: TRBJ2-3
V gene: TRBV30

CDR3 DNA: TGTGCCAGCAGCCCGTGGAAAGCTAACTATGGCTACACCTTC
CDR3 protein: CASSPWKANYGYTF
D gene: -
clone size: -
J gene: TRBJ1-2
V gene: TRBV9

CDR3 DNA: TGTGCCAGCATGAACACCGGGGAGCTGTTTTTT
CDR3 protein: CASMNTGELFF
D gene: -
clone size: -
J gene: TRBJ2-2
V gene: TRBV27

CDR3 DNA: TGTGCCAGCAGCAGAGAGAACGCAGATACGCAGTATTTT
CDR3 protein: CASSRENADTQYF
D gene: -
clone size: -
J gene: TRBJ2-3
V gene: TRBV7-9

CDR3 DNA: TGTGCCAGCAGCCTGGGGACAGCGAACACTGAAGCTTTCTTT
CDR3 protein: CASSLGTANTEAFF
D gene: TRBD1
clone size: -
J gene: TRBJ1-1
V gene: TRBV7-8

CDR3 DNA: TGTGCCACCCGAGACAGGGGGATGAACATTCAGTACTTC
CDR3 protein: CATRDRGMNIQYF
D gene: TRBD1
clone size: -
J gene: TRBJ2-4
V gene: TRBV28

CDR3 DNA: TGTGCCAGCTCACCATCCCTCTACCCGGTAATATTC
CDR3 protein: CASSPSLYPVIF
D gene: -
clone size: once
J gene: TRBJ2-7
V gene: TRBV18

CDR3 DNA: TGCGCCAGCAGCGCGACAAGGGCTGAAGCTTTCTTT
CDR3 protein: CASSATRAEAFF
D gene: -
clone size: -
J gene: TRBJ1-1
V gene: TRBV5-1

CDR3 DNA: TGTGCCAGTAGTATATCGGGAACTTACGAGCAGTACTTC
CDR3 protein: CASSISGTYEQYF
D gene: -
clone size: -
J gene: TRBJ2-7
V gene: TRBV19

CDR3 DNA: TGTGCCAGCTCCCACCAACGGGAGCAGTACTTC
CDR3 protein: CASSHQREQYF
D gene: -
clone size: once
J gene: TRBJ2-7
V gene: TRBV18

CDR3 DNA: TGTGCCAGCAGCCCTAGCGGGGCCCAGGAGACCCAGTACTTC
CDR3 protein: CASSPSGAQETQYF
D gene: TRBD2
clone size: -
J gene: TRBJ2-5
V gene: TRBV9

CDR3 DNA: TGTGCCAGCTCACCGGACAGAAACTATGGCTACACCTTC
CDR3 protein: CASSPDRNYGYTF
D gene: -
clone size: -
J gene: TRBJ1-2
V gene: TRBV18

CDR3 DNA: TGTGCCAGCATGGGGGACCCCTACGAGCAGTACTTC
CDR3 protein: CASMGDPYEQYF
D gene: -
clone size: -
J gene: TRBJ2-7
V gene: TRBV6-1

CDR3 DNA: TGTGCCAGCAGACAAACTAGCGGGAGCCACGACGAGCAGTACTTC
CDR3 protein: CASRQTSGSHDEQYF
D gene: TRBD2
clone size: -
J gene: TRBJ2-7
V gene: TRBV14

CDR3 DNA: TGTGCCAGCAGTGGTACAGGGGTCGACTATGGCTACACCTTC
CDR3 protein: CASSGTGVDYGYTF
D gene: TRBD1
clone size: -
J gene: TRBJ1-2
V gene: TRBV28

CDR3 DNA: TGTGCCAGCAGTGAAAGGAGCAGGGTCGTCTCTGGAAACACCATATATTTT
CDR3 protein: CASSERSRVVSGNTIYF
D gene: -
clone size: few
J gene: TRBJ1-3
V gene: TRBV6-1

CDR3 DNA: TGTGCCAGCAGTGGTCGGGACAGGGGCAATCAGCCCCAGCATTTT
CDR3 protein: CASSGRDRGNQPQHF
D gene: TRBD1
clone size: -
J gene: TRBJ1-5
V gene: TRBV2

CDR3 DNA: TGTGCCAGCAGTGAATTGGAGGGGAGGTACCAAGAGACCCAGTACTTC
CDR3 protein: CASSELEGRYQETQYF
D gene: -
clone size: -
J gene: TRBJ2-5
V gene: TRBV6-1

CDR3 DNA: TGTGCCAGCAGGGGACAGTACAATGAGCAGTTCTTC
CDR3 protein: CASRGQYNEQFF
D gene: TRBD1
clone size: -
J gene: TRBJ2-1
V gene: TRBV6-6

CDR3 DNA: TGTGCCAGCAGCTTAACGGCACTGAAGAACACTGAAGCTTTCTTT
CDR3 protein: CASSLTALKNTEAFF
D gene: -
clone size: -
J gene: TRBJ1-1
V gene: TRBV7-3

CDR3 DNA: TGTGCCAGTAGTATAATAGCCGGGGCCGGTAATGGCTACACCTTC
CDR3 protein: CASSIIAGAGNGYTF
D gene: -
clone size: -
J gene: TRBJ1-2
V gene: TRBV19

CDR3 DNA: TGTGCTAGTGGTTTCGGGACTAGCGGGACCAATGAGCAGTTCTTC
CDR3 protein: CASGFGTSGTNEQFF
D gene: TRBD2
clone size: -
J gene: TRBJ2-1
V gene: TRBV12-5

CDR3 DNA: TGTGCCAGCAGTTCGTCCGGGACAGCTAAGGAAAAACTGTTTTTT
CDR3 protein: CASSSSGTAKEKLFF
D gene: TRBD1
clone size: -
J gene: TRBJ1-4
V gene: TRBV6-6

CDR3 DNA: TGTGCCAGCAGCTTGGCCATCCAGGGGGCTAATGAAAAACTGTTTTTT
CDR3 protein: CASSLAIQGANEKLFF
D gene: TRBD1
clone size: -
J gene: TRBJ1-4
V gene: TRBV5-5

CDR3 DNA: TGTGCCAGCACTTACACCCCCGGGACAGGGGTTCAGCCCCAGCATTTT
CDR3 protein: CASTYTPGTGVQPQHF
D gene: TRBD1
clone size: -
J gene: TRBJ1-5
V gene: TRBV28

CDR3 DNA: TGTGCCAGCTCACAACACCGGGAGGATGAAGCTTTCTTT
CDR3 protein: CASSQHREDEAFF
D gene: -
clone size: -
J gene: TRBJ1-1
V gene: TRBV18

CDR3 DNA: TGTGCCAGCAGTGCAGGACAGGCCTTAAATCAGCCCCAGCATTTT
CDR3 protein: CASSAGQALNQPQHF
D gene: TRBD1
clone size: -
J gene: TRBJ1-5
V gene: TRBV2

CDR3 DNA: TGTGCCAGCAGTTCGCCAATAGGGGGAGCAAGATTGGCCGGGGAGCTGTTTTTT
CDR3 protein: CASSSPIGGARLAGELFF
D gene: -
clone size: -
J gene: TRBJ2-2
V gene: TRBV27

CDR3 DNA: TGTGCCAGCAGCCCCCAGAGGGGTTCCTACAATGAGCAGTTCTTC
CDR3 protein: CASSPQRGSYNEQFF
D gene: -
clone size: -
J gene: TRBJ2-1
V gene: TRBV7-2

CDR3 DNA: TGTGCCAGCGGCGAAGGGGCGAACACTGAAGCTTTCTTT
CDR3 protein: CASGEGANTEAFF
D gene: -
clone size: -
J gene: TRBJ1-1
V gene: TRBV5-5

CDR3 DNA: TGTGCCAGCAGCCAAGAACCAGGGAGCACTGAAGCTTTCTTT
CDR3 protein: CASSQEPGSTEAFF
D gene: -
clone size: -
J gene: TRBJ1-1
V gene: TRBV14

CDR3 DNA: TGTGCCAGCAGCCAGGACAGGTTCGAGACCCAGTACTTC
CDR3 protein: CASSQDRFETQYF
D gene: TRBD1
clone size: -
J gene: TRBJ2-5
V gene: TRBV14

CDR3 DNA: TGTGCCAGCAGCGTAGTGGCCGCGGGTAGCGACTATGGCTACACCTTC
CDR3 protein: CASSVVAAGSDYGYTF
D gene: -
clone size: once
J gene: TRBJ1-2
V gene: TRBV9

CDR3 DNA: TGTGCCAGCAGCGTAGCCGGGACGGAGGGAGAGACCCAGTACTTC
CDR3 protein: CASSVAGTEGETQYF
D gene: -
clone size: -
J gene: TRBJ2-5
V gene: TRBV9

CDR3 DNA: TGTGCCAGCAGTGAAGCGGCTTCCGGGTGGGCTGAAGCTTTCTTT
CDR3 protein: CASSEAASGWAEAFF
D gene: -
clone size: -
J gene: TRBJ1-1
V gene: TRBV6-1

CDR3 DNA: TGTGCCAGCAGTTCACCCCCCGGGACAGCGAGCTCCTACGAGCAGTACTTC
CDR3 protein: CASSSPPGTASSYEQYF
D gene: TRBD1
clone size: few
J gene: TRBJ2-7
V gene: TRBV27

CDR3 DNA: TGTGCCAGCAGCTCCCGGGACACCCTAGAGACCCAGTACTTC
CDR3 protein: CASSSRDTLETQYF
D gene: -
clone size: -
J gene: TRBJ2-5
V gene: TRBV7-9

CDR3 DNA: TGTGCCAGCAGCCGGGACAGAGGGATAGATCAGCCCCAGCATTTT
CDR3 protein: CASSRDRGIDQPQHF
D gene: TRBD1
clone size: -
J gene: TRBJ1-5
V gene: TRBV5-6

CDR3 DNA: TGCAGCGCTAAGGACAGTTCTGCGTACGAGCAGTACTTC
CDR3 protein: CSAKDSSAYEQYF
D gene: -
clone size: -
J gene: TRBJ2-7
V gene: TRBV29-1

CDR3 DNA: TGTGCCAGCAGCCAAGAGGACAGGGGATGGGATGGCTACACCTTC
CDR3 protein: CASSQEDRGWDGYTF
D gene: TRBD1
clone size: -
J gene: TRBJ1-2
V gene: TRBV4-2

CDR3 DNA: TGTGCCAGCAGCCCCCTGAGGGTGGTGAACACTGAAGCTTTCTTT
CDR3 protein: CASSPLRVVNTEAFF
D gene: -
clone size: once
J gene: TRBJ1-1
V gene: TRBV28